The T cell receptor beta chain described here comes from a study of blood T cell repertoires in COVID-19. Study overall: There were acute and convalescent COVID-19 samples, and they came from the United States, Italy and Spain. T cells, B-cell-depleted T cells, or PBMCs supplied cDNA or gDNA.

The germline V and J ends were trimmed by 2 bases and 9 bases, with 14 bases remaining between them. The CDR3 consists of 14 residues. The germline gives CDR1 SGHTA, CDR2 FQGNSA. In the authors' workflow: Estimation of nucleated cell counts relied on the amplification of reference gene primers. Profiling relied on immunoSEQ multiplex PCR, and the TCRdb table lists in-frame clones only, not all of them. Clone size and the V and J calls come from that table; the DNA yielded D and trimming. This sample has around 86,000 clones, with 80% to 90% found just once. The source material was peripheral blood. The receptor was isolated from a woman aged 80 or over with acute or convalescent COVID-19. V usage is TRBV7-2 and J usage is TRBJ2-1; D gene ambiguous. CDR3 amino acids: CASSLSLVIGEQFF. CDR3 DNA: TGTGCCAGCAGCTTATCCCTAGTCATTGGTGAGCAGTTCTTC.